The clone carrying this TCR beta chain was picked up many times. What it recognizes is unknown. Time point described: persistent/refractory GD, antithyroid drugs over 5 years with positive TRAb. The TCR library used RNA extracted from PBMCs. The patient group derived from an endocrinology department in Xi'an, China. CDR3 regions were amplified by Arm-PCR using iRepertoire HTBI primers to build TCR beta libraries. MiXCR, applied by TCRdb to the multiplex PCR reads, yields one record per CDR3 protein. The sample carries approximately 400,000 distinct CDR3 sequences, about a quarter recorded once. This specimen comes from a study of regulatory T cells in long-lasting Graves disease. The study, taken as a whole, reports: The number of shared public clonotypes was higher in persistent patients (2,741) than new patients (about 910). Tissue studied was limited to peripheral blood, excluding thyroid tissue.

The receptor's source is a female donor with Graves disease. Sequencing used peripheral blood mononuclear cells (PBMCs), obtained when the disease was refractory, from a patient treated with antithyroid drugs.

CDR3 coding DNA: TGTGCCAGCAGCCCGCGGACCAGGCAAGAGACCCAGTACTTC. Its translation is CASSPRTRQETQYF. The V gene is TRBV7-2, the J gene TRBJ2-5; D is ambiguous. Germline V gene data show CDR1 as SGHTA and CDR2 as FQGNSA. Trimming pared 5 bases from V and 2 bases from J, leaving 12 bases between. The CDR3 spans 14 residues. The variable domain in full, with the rest retrieved from reference TRBV7-2 and TRBJ2-5, is GAGVSQSPSNKVTEKGKDVELRCDPISGHTALYWYRQSLGQGLEFLIYFQGNSAPDKSGLPSDRFSAERTGGSVSTLTIQRTQQEDSAVYLCASSPRTRQETQYFGPGTRLLVL.